The rows below give T cell receptor beta chains drawn from one sample of a study of shared clonotypes between healthy human individuals. The assay was immunoSEQ multiplex PCR, and TCRdb's table has in-frame clones only and misses some. The repertoire holds roughly 2.5 million clones, with more than 80% as singletons. Sequencing was performed on naive CD4+ T cells sorted from blood. The receptors come from a man younger than 35 in good health. Each CDR3 is given with its conserved first and last residue. The D gene is left open where the match is weak. For some rows the clone size is stated as once, few or many, or as a class when expanded; others skip it.

j_gene	d_gene	abundance	v_gene	CDR3aa	CDR3nt
TRBJ2-5	TRBD2	-	TRBV6-6	CASSHLMIAGVETQYF	TGTGCCAGCAGTCACCTGATGATAGCGGGAGTAGAGACCCAGTACTTC
TRBJ1-2	TRBD1	few	TRBV7-9	CASSSERTGGYGYTF	TGTGCCAGCAGCTCCGAACGGACAGGGGGCTATGGCTACACCTTC
TRBJ1-6	TRBD1	-	TRBV4-1	CASSHLRADRGITYNSPLHF	TGCGCCAGCAGCCACCTCCGTGCGGACAGGGGGATCACCTATAATTCACCCCTCCACTTT
TRBJ2-7	TRBD2	-	TRBV20-1	CSASSAGEASF	TGCAGTGCTAGTTCAGCGGGAGAAGCCAGCTTC
TRBJ1-1	-	once	TRBV6-5	CASSWNRELNTEAFF	TGTGCCAGCAGTTGGAACAGGGAATTGAACACTGAAGCTTTCTTT
TRBJ2-5	-	few	TRBV19	CASSIIPQVPPRGTQYF	TGTGCCAGTAGTATTATCCCCCAGGTCCCCCCTAGGGGGACCCAGTACTTC
TRBJ2-2	TRBD1	-	TRBV5-1	CASSSSPQGAGTGELFF	TGCGCCAGCAGCTCGAGCCCGCAGGGGGCGGGCACCGGGGAGCTGTTTTTT
TRBJ2-2	TRBD1	once	TRBV2	CASSLQGVNTGELFF	TGTGCCAGCAGTCTACAGGGGGTAAACACCGGGGAGCTGTTTTTT
TRBJ2-1	-	-	TRBV10-3	CAISKRLDLQHEQFF	TGTGCCATCAGCAAAAGACTGGACCTTCAGCATGAGCAGTTCTTC
TRBJ2-7	-	-	TRBV7-9	CASSLGSGSYEQYF	TGTGCCAGCAGCTTAGGAAGCGGGTCGTACGAGCAGTACTTC
TRBJ2-2	-	-	TRBV10-3	CATKGTGELFF	TGTGCCACCAAGGGCACCGGGGAGCTGTTTTTT
TRBJ1-1	-	-	TRBV21-1	CASSKDPWTAFF	TGTGCCAGCAGCAAGGATCCCTGGACGGCTTTCTTT
TRBJ2-5	-	-	TRBV11-3	CASSLGSRALRETQYF	TGTGCCAGCAGCTTAGGATCCAGGGCCCTCCGGGAGACCCAGTACTTC
TRBJ2-5	TRBD2	-	TRBV30	CAWSGSGRETQYF	TGTGCCTGGAGTGGCAGCGGGAGGGAGACCCAGTACTTC
TRBJ1-2	-	-	TRBV6-5	CASSRQINYGYTF	TGTGCCAGCAGCCGACAGATTAACTATGGCTACACCTTC
TRBJ1-5	-	-	TRBV6-6	CASSPSLKRPQHF	TGTGCCAGCAGCCCCTCCTTAAAGAGGCCCCAGCATTTT
TRBJ2-3	-	-	TRBV6-4	CASRRKGTEGDTQYF	TGTGCCAGCAGACGAAAGGGGACGGAGGGGGATACGCAGTATTTT
TRBJ1-2	-	-	TRBV6-5	CASSWGRGYGYTF	TGTGCCAGCAGTTGGGGCAGGGGCTATGGCTACACCTTC
TRBJ2-2	-	-	TRBV7-9	CASSFRESGELFF	TGTGCCAGCAGCTTTAGGGAGTCCGGGGAGCTGTTTTTT
TRBJ2-1	-	once	TRBV4-3	CASSQELLVSGNEQFF	TGCGCCAGCAGCCAAGAATTACTAGTGTCCGGGAATGAGCAGTTCTTC
TRBJ1-1	-	-	TRBV2	CASSGVIMNTEAFF	TGTGCCAGCAGTGGAGTTATTATGAACACTGAAGCTTTCTTT
TRBJ1-1	TRBD1	-	TRBV28	CASSLSPGQEVAFF	TGTGCCAGCAGCTTATCTCCGGGACAGGAGGTAGCTTTCTTT
TRBJ1-2	-	-	TRBV6-5	CASSYRGQRGYTF	TGTGCCAGCAGTTACAGGGGCCAGCGGGGCTACACCTTC
TRBJ2-1	-	-	TRBV6-1	CASSPDIGVYNEQFF	TGTGCCAGCAGCCCCGACATTGGGGTCTACAATGAGCAGTTCTTC
TRBJ2-7	TRBD2	-	TRBV5-4	CASSLIRAGRYF	TGTGCCAGCAGCTTGATTCGAGCGGGAAGGTACTTC
TRBJ1-2	-	-	TRBV7-2	CASSLALQGYGYTF	TGTGCCAGCAGCTTAGCGCTCCAGGGTTATGGCTACACCTTC
TRBJ2-7	-	-	TRBV28	CASRRGANYEQYF	TGTGCCAGCAGAAGGGGAGCAAACTACGAGCAGTACTTC
TRBJ2-5	TRBD2	-	TRBV2	CASSEESRGSETQYF	TGTGCCAGCAGTGAAGAATCGCGGGGGTCAGAGACCCAGTACTTC
TRBJ1-6	-	-	TRBV6-5	CASRQDRLNSPLHF	TGTGCCAGCAGGCAGGACCGTCTTAATTCACCCCTCCACTTT
TRBJ1-5	TRBD1	-	TRBV19	CASSKPTGGYGNQPQHF	TGTGCCAGTAGTAAACCCACAGGGGGTTATGGCAATCAGCCCCAGCATTTT
TRBJ1-6	-	-	TRBV27	CASGEVTKGGSPLHF	TGTGCCAGCGGGGAGGTTACGAAAGGGGGATCACCCCTCCACTTT
TRBJ2-7	-	once	TRBV28	CASSLDRANYEQYF	TGTGCCAGCAGTTTAGACAGAGCGAACTACGAGCAGTACTTC
TRBJ2-5	TRBD1	once	TRBV7-8	CASSLGRTGGHQETQYF	TGTGCCAGCAGCTTAGGTCGGACAGGGGGGCACCAAGAGACCCAGTACTTC
TRBJ1-2	-	-	TRBV28	CASSSGQSYGYTF	TGTGCCAGCAGTTCCGGACAGAGCTATGGCTACACCTTC
TRBJ2-5	TRBD2	-	TRBV7-2	CASSPRILAGVGAQYF	TGTGCCAGCAGCCCCCGTATACTAGCGGGAGTAGGGGCCCAGTACTTC
TRBJ1-6	-	-	TRBV6-5	CASTLRGARNSPLHF	TGTGCCAGCACGCTGAGGGGGGCTCGGAATTCACCCCTCCACTTT
TRBJ2-5	-	-	TRBV6-5	CASSYSSGSPETQYF	TGTGCCAGCAGTTACTCGAGTGGGAGCCCAGAGACCCAGTACTTC
TRBJ1-5	-	few	TRBV18	CASSPRNQPQHF	TGTGCCAGCTCACCGAGAAATCAGCCCCAGCATTTT
TRBJ1-4	-	-	TRBV2	CASSEGVGEKLFF	TGTGCCAGCAGCGAGGGGGTGGGGGAAAAACTGTTTTTT
TRBJ2-7	TRBD1	-	TRBV6-5	CAISGQDHYEQYF	TGTGCCATTTCGGGACAGGACCACTACGAGCAGTACTTC
TRBJ2-7	-	-	TRBV6-5	CASSYRGGGSYEQYF	TGTGCCAGCAGTTACCGGGGAGGAGGTTCCTACGAGCAGTACTTC
TRBJ2-7	TRBD1	-	TRBV5-6	CASSLVTGDEQYF	TGTGCCAGCAGCTTGGTGACAGGGGACGAGCAGTACTTC
TRBJ2-5	TRBD2	-	TRBV11-2	CASSRGRSSGLQETQYF	TGTGCCAGCAGCCGAGGACGATCTAGCGGCCTCCAAGAGACCCAGTACTTC